One and the same sample provided the 26 T cell receptor beta chains below, sequenced in a study of vaccination and CD4 T cells after COVID-19. With the Oncomine TCR Beta short-read assay, DNA from cultured CD4+ T cells was sequenced. MiXCR, applied by TCRdb to the PCR reads, yields one record per CDR3 protein. The sample lists more than 15,000 distinct CDR3 sequences, approximately 50% occurring once. The time point: late sampling 161 to 241 days after vaccination in three convalescent patients. As for treatment: approximately nine-day PBMC culture with coronavirus spike peptide pools or control peptides (ViraFEST assay). Their specific antigens are unknown. Sequenced material: CD4+ T cells from blood, cultured in vitro, taken about 7 months after SARS-CoV-2 vaccination. The source of these receptors is a human donor who had recovered from COVID-19.

This clonotype was detected a few times. The chain uses TRBV20-1 and TRBJ2-5, with 11 nucleotides matching TRBD2. The CDR3 is 14 residues long. J gave up 2 bases and V 6 bases, and 5 bases lay outside the gene matches. Germline V CDR1 and CDR2: DFQATT, SNEGSKA (reference sequence). The CDR3: CSAITSGRQETQYF. DNA for the CDR3: TGCAGTGCAATAACTAGCGGGAGACAAGAGACCCAGTACTTC.

This clonotype was counted once. This chain's CDR3 is CASRLAGGETQYF. The CDR3 DNA sequence: TGTGCCAGCAGGCTAGCGGGGGGGGAGACCCAGTACTTC. The V gene is TRBV2, the J gene TRBJ2-5; 12 bases agree with TRBD2. The CDR3 contains 13 residues. Unmatched junction bases numbered 1, after V lost 6 bases and J lost 5 bases. Germline CDR1 reads SNHLY; CDR2 reads FYNNEI.

The rearrangement uses TRBV20-1 and TRBJ2-5; TRBD2 aligns across 12 bases. Germline loops: CDR1 DFQATT, CDR2 SNEGSKA (reference sequence). V shed 5 bases and J 8 bases; nucleotides not matched to a gene: 12. This CDR3 has 15 residues. CDR3 nucleotides: TGCAGTGCTCCCCGTGCTAGCGGGGGGGCAGGAACCCAGTACTTC. This sequence encodes CSAPRASGGAGTQYF.

The chain joins TRBV6-2 or TRBV6-3 to TRBJ2-3; 9 bases fit TRBD2. CDR3 length: 14 residues. Germline V gives CDR1 MNHEY, CDR2 SVGEGT. J lost 7 bases, V lost 6 bases, and 8 bases had no gene match. The DNA for the CDR3 is TGTGCCAGCAGGTATAGCGGGAGTACGTATACGCAGTATTTT. It yields the protein CASRYSGSTYTQYF.

This rearrangement joins TRBV7-9 to TRBJ1-2, with D perhaps matching TRBD1 (5 bases). This CDR3 has 14 residues. Germline V gene lookup returns CDR1 SEHNR and CDR2 FQNEAQ (reference sequence). V shed 5 bases and J shed 5 bases, with 15 bases lying between them. CDR3 sequence: CASSPGTAFYGYTF. The DNA of the CDR3 is TGTGCCAGCAGCCCCGGGACCGCCTTTTATGGCTACACCTTC. Complete variable domain (other parts from reference TRBV7-9 and TRBJ1-2): DTGVSQNPRHKITKRGQNVTFRCDPISEHNRLYWYRQTLGQGPEFLTYFQNEAQLEKSRLLSDRFSAERPKGSFSTLEIQRTEQGDSAMYLCASSPGTAFYGYTFGSGTRLTVV.

This chain connects TRBV6-1 to TRBJ1-2; 10 nucleotides line up with TRBD1. The V gene end was trimmed by 1 base and the J gene end by 5 bases; junction bases not matched to a gene: 4. In germline, CDR1 is MNHNS, CDR2 SASEGT. This CDR3 contains 15 residues. In DNA form, the CDR3 reads TGTGCCAGCAGTGAAGGGACAGGGGGTGGGTATGGCTACACCTTC. Translating gives CASSEGTGGGYGYTF.

V and J are TRBV28 and TRBJ1-2, with a tentative D call TRBD1 (6 bases). V was trimmed by 8 bases and J by 3 bases, leaving 10 bases between them. CDR1 is MDHEN, CDR2 SYDVKM, per germline. The CDR3 runs 12 residues. In DNA, the CDR3 is TGTGCCAGCGCAACAGGGTACTATGGCTACACCTTC. Its protein product is CASATGYYGYTF.

The chain is built from TRBV6-2 or TRBV6-3 and TRBJ2-5; TRBD2 agrees at 8 bases. This CDR3 has 15 residues. Germline V gene lookup returns CDR1 MNHEY and CDR2 SVGEGT. J gave up 1 base and V 6 bases, and 7 bases lay outside the gene matches. In DNA form, the CDR3 reads TGTGCCAGCAGGTTCTCCGGGACTAGCCAAGAGACCCAGTACTTC. It codes for CASRFSGTSQETQYF.

The chain couples TRBV7-6 to TRBJ2-6, with a weak D call TRBD1 (5 bases). Germline CDR1 and CDR2: SGHVS and FNYEAQ. This CDR3 has 14 amino acids. Written as DNA, the CDR3 is TGTGCAATAGGGGTAGACTCTGGGGCCAACGTCCTGACTTTC. It encodes CAIGVDSGANVLTF.

The chain carries TRBV28 and TRBJ2-3; a weak D match, TRBD2 (5 bases). The germline CDR1 and CDR2 sequences are MDHEN and SYDVKM. The CDR3 contains 14 residues. The V end lost 6 bases, the J end lost 1 base, and 11 bases lay between the germline ends. CDR3 sequence (DNA): TGTGCCAGCAGCTCGCCCGGGGGCACAGATACGCAGTATTTT. Translation gives CASSSPGGTDTQYF.

This clonotype was counted between two and nine times. The genes are TRBV20-1 and TRBJ2-5; 11 bases are shared with TRBD2. This CDR3 region has 14 residues. Germline lookup yields CDR1 DFQATT and CDR2 SNEGSKA (reference sequence). V was pared by 3 bases and J by 5 bases, with 5 bases of the junction left unmatched. The DNA of the CDR3 is TGCAGTGCTAGTGTAGCGGGAGGGCGTGAGACCCAGTACTTC. It is translated as CSASVAGGRETQYF.

The chain combines TRBV7-2 with TRBJ2-2, with D tentatively TRBD2 (6 bases). The CDR3 sequence is 13 residues long. Between the trimmed V and J ends, which lost 5 bases and 6 bases, there was a span of 10 bases. Germline CDR1 SGHTA, CDR2 FQGNSA. The chain's CDR3 is CASSPTGAGELFF. The DNA of the CDR3 is TGTGCCAGCAGCCCTACGGGGGCCGGGGAGCTGTTTTTT.

The CDR3 sequence is CASSQQLAGDLYEQYF. Here the CDR3 DNA reads TGCGCCAGCAGCCAACAACTAGCGGGGGACCTCTACGAGCAGTACTTC. V is TRBV4-1 and J is TRBJ2-7; 11 nucleotides line up with TRBD2. Germline lookup yields CDR1 MGHRA and CDR2 YSYEKL. The CDR3 sequence is 16 residues long. V trimming: 2 bases; J trimming: 3 bases; junction bases outside the gene matches: 6.

This chain uses TRBV27 with TRBJ1-2; D is undetermined. V lost 6 bases and J lost 2, with 13 bases in between. The germline V gene encodes CDR1 MNHEY and CDR2 SMNVEV (reference sequence). The CDR3 extends over 14 amino acids. The CDR3 here is CASSPPAPNYGYTF. CDR3 sequence (DNA): TGTGCCAGCAGCCCCCCGGCTCCAAACTATGGCTACACCTTC.

This clonotype has more than one count but fewer than ten. The chain links TRBV19 to TRBJ2-1, with TRBD2 matching over 16 bases. With V trimmed by 6 bases and J by 11 bases, 7 bases remained unmatched. This CDR3 region has 15 residues. Germline assignment: CDR1 LNHDA and CDR2 SQIVND (reference sequence). CDR3 protein: CASSTGTSGGGKQFF. The CDR3 DNA sequence: TGTGCCAGTAGCACCGGGACTAGCGGGGGGGGGAAGCAGTTCTTC.

The chain employs TRBV6-1 and TRBJ2-5, with 7 nucleotides matching TRBD2. Trimming at V came to 8 bases and at J to 5 bases, leaving 14 bases not matched to a gene. This CDR3 comprises 15 residues. Germline loops: CDR1 MNHNS, CDR2 SASEGT. The CDR3 loop is CASALTWTRWETQYF. The CDR3 DNA sequence: TGTGCCAGCGCGCTCACATGGACTAGGTGGGAGACCCAGTACTTC.

This clonotype showed up just a few times. The chain employs TRBV19 and TRBJ2-5; no definite D call. The CDR3 extends over 13 amino acids. Germline CDR1 and CDR2: LNHDA and SQIVND (reference sequence). Trimming shortened V by 3 bases and J by 5 bases, and 10 bases separated the two germline ends. The CDR3 loop is CASSMSSRETQYF. CDR3 in DNA: TGTGCCAGTAGTATGAGTAGCCGGGAGACCCAGTACTTC.

The chain is built from TRBV20-1 and TRBJ1-6; D call uncertain. The CDR3 runs to 14 residues. V shed 2 bases and J shed 0 bases, with 5 bases lying between them. CDR1 is DFQATT, CDR2 SNEGSKA, per germline (reference sequence). CDR3 sequence (DNA): TGCAGTGCTAGACCCAGCTCCTATAATTCACCCCTCCACTTT. It is translated as CSARPSSYNSPLHF.

V gene TRBV20-1 combines with J gene TRBJ2-5; unclear D gene. The CDR3 is 12 residues long. Per the germline V gene, CDR1 is DFQATT and CDR2 is SNEGSKA (reference sequence). V lost 2 bases, J lost 2 bases, and 6 bases lay in between. Written as DNA, the CDR3 is TGCAGTGCTAGAATCAGGCAAGAGACCCAGTACTTC. This codes for CSARIRQETQYF.

This clonotype has only a few counts. The chain links TRBV20-1 to TRBJ2-5; D remains ambiguous. The CDR3 has 14 amino acids. Between the trimmed V and J ends, which lost 3 bases and 2 bases, there was a span of 13 bases. Germline values: CDR1 DFQATT, CDR2 SNEGSKA (reference sequence). CDR3 residues: CSASSRVLQETQYF. CDR3 bases: TGCAGTGCTAGTTCAAGGGTTTTACAAGAGACCCAGTACTTC.

This clonotype occurred once. The chain links TRBV5-4 to TRBJ2-5, with 9 positions matching TRBD1. Losses at the gene ends were 2 bases for V and 2 bases for J; bases not matched to a gene: 7. CDR3 length: 16 amino acids. Germline V lookup: CDR1 SGHNT, CDR2 YYREEE (reference sequence). CDR3 bases: TGTGCCAGCAGCTTCCTGGACAGGGGACAACAAGAGACCCAGTACTTC. Translation gives CASSFLDRGQQETQYF.

This clonotype came up a few times. The chain joins TRBV7-9 to TRBJ2-5; D is perhaps TRBD1 or TRBD2 (5 bases each). V was cut by 7 bases and J by 4 bases, with 16 bases left in between. The germline V gene encodes CDR1 SEHNR and CDR2 FQNEAQ (reference sequence). The CDR3 covers 14 residues. The CDR3 is CASNRNRGGETQYF. In nucleotides, the CDR3 is TGTGCCAGCAACAGAAATCGGGGCGGAGAGACCCAGTACTTC.

In its sample, this clonotype ranks as medium-sized. The gene calls are TRBV20-1 and TRBJ2-2; 10 bases are a match to TRBD2. The CDR3 is 12 amino acids. V lost 6 bases, J lost 7 bases, and 2 bases stayed unmatched. The germline V gene has CDR1 DFQATT and CDR2 SNEGSKA (reference sequence). Here the CDR3 DNA reads TGCAGTGCGGGACTAGCGCACGGGGAGCTGTTTTTT. Translating it yields CSAGLAHGELFF.

The chain uses TRBV7-2 and TRBJ2-1; 12 bases match TRBD2. The V gene end was trimmed by 3 bases and the J gene end by 5 bases; junction bases not matched to a gene: 2. The germline V gene encodes CDR1 SGHTA and CDR2 FQGNSA. This CDR3 is built from 15 residues. CDR3 DNA: TGTGCCAGCAGCTTCGGACTAGCGGGGAACAATGAGCAGTTCTTC. Its translation is CASSFGLAGNNEQFF.

The rearrangement links TRBV10-3 to TRBJ1-2; TRBD1 agrees at 8 bases. From germline, CDR1 is ENHRY and CDR2 SYGVKD. The CDR3 consists of 16 residues. V dropped 2 bases and J dropped 8; count of bases not matched to a gene: 13. The CDR3 DNA reads as TGTGCCATCAGTGAGCCGAACAGGGGGATAAAACGAGGCTACACCTTC. It specifies CAISEPNRGIKRGYTF.

The chain is built from TRBV12-3 or TRBV12-4 and TRBJ1-5; D is perhaps TRBD1 (5 bases). The CDR3 length is 15 residues. V lost 4 bases, J lost 6 bases, and 16 bases lay in between. CDR3 coding DNA: TGTGCCAGCAGTTGGGACTCGTACGGCGGTCAGCCCCAGCATTTT. Translating gives CASSWDSYGGQPQHF.